This T cell receptor (beta chain) was sequenced in a study of cytomegalovirus exposure and HLA in healthy donors. The CDR3 sequence is 16 residues long. The germline V and J ends were trimmed by 0 bases and 0 bases, with 7 bases remaining between them. Per germline, CDR1 SGHNT and CDR2 YYREEE (reference sequence). Study-level results: When analyzed later, a missense DCLRE1C variant was found to be linked to TCR beta V- and J-gene trimming.

In the case of this clone: Its antigen is unknown.

The PCR used 60 Vbeta and 13 Jbeta primers. Produced via immunoSEQ multiplex PCR; TCRdb's table is partial and in-frame only. The sample has under 250,000 clones; roughly 73% are singletons. This TCR derives from a boy between 10 and 17 years old in good health and CMV-seronegative. Sample: PBMCs. The V and J genes are TRBV5-4 and TRBJ2-6; D is perhaps TRBD1 (5 bases). CDR3 sequence: CASSLDRNSGANVLTF. CDR3 bases: TGTGCCAGCAGCTTGGACAGGAACTCTGGGGCCAACGTCCTGACTTTC.